The source of this T cell receptor beta chain is a study of T-cell memory formation after mild COVID-19 listed by TCRdb under 2021. Regarding the study in general: TCR sequence clusters from the two donors were largely donor specific. In two donors, T-cell clones that expanded and contracted after mild COVID-19 were followed by sequencing TCRalpha and TCRbeta repertoires longitudinally. Two young, previously healthy adult volunteers, one female and one male, were included in the cohort. What the study reported, not specific to this receptor: The second-wave clones that peaked on day 37 were not confirmed to be SARS-CoV-2 specific. Clones contracting from day 15 to 85 had balanced CD4/CD8 phenotypes, while a second wave expanding from day 15 to 37 was biased towards CD4+. Some responding clones were detected in pre-infection memory, which suggested that pre-existing cross-reactive memory T cells had joined the SARS-CoV-2 response. Contracting CD4+ clones were found mainly in CM and EM memory subsets, while CD8+ clones were enriched in EMRA. Only two mild cases were covered by the study, and larger cohorts that include severe cases with pre-infection samples were considered necessary.

This clonotype was counted between two and nine times. This clone's antigen is unknown. No much larger clone exists at a distance of one base, and base qualities are not known. V lost 5 bases and J lost 2 bases; the stretch between them is 18 bases long. CDR1 SGHTA and CDR2 FQGNSA were looked up in the germline V gene. CDR3 length: 16 amino acids, cysteine to phenylalanine. Just the 48-base CDR3 DNA is kept, in frame starting at base 1. Ficoll-Paque density gradient centrifugation was used to isolate PBMCs. These reads were obtained on an Illumina NovaSeq 6000. TCRalpha and TCRbeta cDNA libraries were built by 5'RACE with constant-segment primers, adding sample barcodes and unique molecular identifiers. Trizol reagent was used to extract RNA from every sample. Libraries were amplified in two PCR steps, with a second sample barcode and Illumina TruSeq adapters added in the second step. Libraries were sequenced on an Illumina NovaSeq with 2 x 150 bp paired-end reads. The source study handled its data this way. With migec v1.2.7, reads were demultiplexed and then collapsed into UMI-guided consensus sequences. Using mixcr v2.1.11, UMI consensuses were aligned to TRA and TRB V and J templates and then assembled into clonotypes. A clonotype was counted as expanded or contracted only if both edgeR and NoisET called the change significant, with noise models trained on biological replicates. For edgeR calls, a false discovery rate-adjusted p below 0.01 and a log2 fold-change threshold of 1 were applied. PCA with hierarchical clustering of max-normalized trajectories of the 1000 most abundant clonotypes was used as exploratory dynamics analysis. Each responding clone was given a CD4 or CD8 phenotype based on the CD4+ and CD8+ repertoires, which had been sequenced separately. TCRdb's own reprocessing of the public reads used fastp at Q25 and MiXCR and kept productive beta chains. Each record represents a unique CDR3 protein, reported with the most common genes and DNA among its rows. V and J calls and clone size were set by TCRdb, not the authors. In all, the sample holds almost 350,000 distinct CDR3 sequences, and around a fifth of those were seen once. The leading ten clones occupy over 20% of the sample.

The TCR was taken from a man aged 18 to 30 who had mild COVID-19 (a few samples of this study predate the infection). The sample titles of this study are shuffled in the database, so cell type and time point are left out; the donor was told from shared clones. The V gene is TRBV7-2 and the J gene is TRBJ2-5; the D segment could be TRBD2, given 7 matching bases. The sample taken for sequencing was PBMCs or a T cell subset sorted from them (not recorded which). CDR3 sequence: CASSLRGARIQETQYF. The nucleotides are TGTGCCAGCAGCCTACGGGGGGCTAGGATACAAGAGACCCAGTACTTC.